Only one count was recorded for the clone carrying this TCR beta chain. Its matching antigen is unknown. At one end, the junction sequence differs from germline, possibly due to a read error. There were at least 5.5 micrograms of total RNA extracted from every sample. This sample stems from a study of blood T cells in healthy people across ages. General study findings and limits: Conclusively comparing naive with antigen-experienced cells was impossible with unsorted PBMCs.

With a J-beta primer mix and a sample-barcoded 5' primer, a second PCR ran about 6 to 11 cycles. Sequencing of every sample gave 2.5 million or more CDR3-containing paired-end reads. TCRdb used MiXCR to reprocess the 5' RACE reads, holding one entry per CDR3 protein. Of 500,000 to 550,000 distinct CDR3 sequences in the sample, 24% were seen once. The CDR3 is 15 residues long. Germline loops: CDR1 SQVTM, CDR2 ANQGSEA. This sample was shared with a second study, whose subject was T cells of mothers and their children.

This clonotype was sampled from a boy aged 5-17 years in good health. The V call is TRBV29-1, the J call TRBJ1-1; D might be TRBD1 (5 bases). The sample comprised blood. The CDR3 sequence: CNVAQSGTRGTEAFF. The CDR3 DNA is TGCAACGTTGCCCAAAGTGGCACAAGGGGCACTGAAGCTTTCTTT. The full variable domain, completed using reference TRBV29-1 and TRBJ1-1, is SAVISQKPSRDICQRGTSLTIQCQVDSQVTMMFWYRQQPGQSLTLIATANQGSEATYESGFVIDKFPISRPNLTFSTLTVSNMSPEDSSIYLCNVAQSGTRGTEAFFGQGTRLTVV.